Only a few counts were recorded for the clone carrying this T cell receptor beta chain. Antigen unknown. PCR used 60 Vbeta primers and 13 Jbeta primers. Using immunoSEQ multiplex PCR, the repertoire was profiled, and TCRdb retains in-frame clones only, with some absent. This table has 90,000 to 120,000 clones, around 76% appearing once. The CDR3 is 16 residues long. V lost 5 bases, J lost 0 bases, and 17 bases lay in between. Per germline, CDR1 SGHRS and CDR2 YFSETQ. The data are from a study of cytomegalovirus exposure and HLA in healthy donors. Study outcomes and limitations: In an earlier analysis, productive rearrangement rates for most beta V segments clustered near 87% or 30%.

The sequenced sample was PBMCs. This TCR was recovered from a young man in good health and CMV-seropositive. This chain joins TRBV5-1 and TRBJ1-2; the D gene is possibly TRBD1 (5 bases). The CDR3 loop reads CASSPGGGAANYGYTF. In DNA form, the CDR3 reads TGCGCCAGCAGTCCCGGGGGGGGAGCAGCTAACTATGGCTACACCTTC.